The next 8 T cell receptor beta chains were all read from a single sample in a study of blood T cell repertoires in COVID-19. Measured with immunoSEQ multiplex PCR; TCRdb has only the in-frame clones, and not every one. The table lists approximately 150,000 clones, 70% to 90% of them singletons. The sequenced sample was peripheral blood. Receptors originate from a man between 65 and 85 years old with active COVID-19.

The chain has TRBV7-2 and TRBJ2-1, with 7 bases identical to TRBD2. This CDR3 comprises 13 residues. V was clipped by 3 bases and J by 6 bases; unmatched bases: 2. In germline, CDR1 is SGHTA, CDR2 FQGNSA. DNA of the CDR3: TGTGCCAGCAGCTTCGGCGGGGGCAATGAGCAGTTCTTC. Translated: CASSFGGGNEQFF. The variable domain in full, with the rest retrieved from reference TRBV7-2 and TRBJ2-1, is GAGVSQSPSNKVTEKGKDVELRCDPISGHTALYWYRQSLGQGLEFLIYFQGNSAPDKSGLPSDRFSAERTGGSVSTLTIQRTQQEDSAVYLCASSFGGGNEQFFGPGTRLTVL.

This clone turned up a few times. V usage is TRBV30 and J usage is TRBJ2-7, with 8 bases fitting TRBD2. The germline CDR1 and CDR2 sequences are GTSNPN and SVGIG (reference sequence). The CDR3 covers 14 residues. The V segment lost 2 bases and the J segment 4 bases; nucleotides outside the gene matches: 7. CDR3 nucleotides: TGTGCCTGGAGTCTCCTAGCGGGCCCGTACGAGCAGTACTTC. Protein sequence: CAWSLLAGPYEQYF.

The rearrangement uses TRBV28 and TRBJ1-6; a weak D match, TRBD1 (5 bases). The V end was cut by 2 bases, the J end by 5 bases, with 10 bases between. Germline-derived CDR1 and CDR2 are MDHEN and SYDVKM. The CDR3 has 15 residues. The CDR3 nucleotides are TGTGCCAGCAGTTTAGCGGGGACCAATAATTCACCCCTCCACTTT. It specifies CASSLAGTNNSPLHF.

The V call is TRBV5-1, the J call TRBJ2-7; 7 nucleotides align to TRBD1. Trimming took 1 base from V and 6 from J; bases not matched to a gene: 7. The V gene's germline CDR1 is SGHRS and CDR2 YFSETQ. The CDR3 sequence is 14 residues long. CDR3 in amino acids: CASSLPGQEGEQYF. DNA for the CDR3: TGCGCCAGCAGCTTGCCAGGACAGGAAGGCGAGCAGTACTTC.

The chain links TRBV6-2 or TRBV6-3 to TRBJ1-2, with TRBD1 identical over 9 bases. CDR3 length equals 14 residues. CDR1 and CDR2 (germline): MNHEY, SVGEGT. J was trimmed by 4 bases and V by 6 bases; bases with no gene match: 6. CDR3 residues: CASSGTGPPYGYTF. The CDR3 bases are TGTGCCAGCAGCGGGACAGGGCCGCCCTATGGCTACACCTTC.

This sequence joins TRBV5-4 and TRBJ2-1; 11 positions match TRBD2. The CDR3 totals 16 residues. Germline-derived CDR1 and CDR2 are SGHNT and YYREEE (reference sequence). With V trimmed by 3 bases and J by 5 bases, 7 bases remained unmatched. The CDR3 nucleotides are TGTGCCAGCAGCTCCCCCGGACTAGCGGGTCACAATGAGCAGTTCTTC. This encodes CASSSPGLAGHNEQFF.

This chain uses TRBV7-2 with TRBJ2-7, with 8 bases identical to TRBD1. Unmatched junction bases numbered 9, after V lost 2 bases and J lost 6 bases. The CDR3 has 15 residues. CDR1 and CDR2 from the germline V gene are SGHTA and FQGNSA. CDR3 sequence: CASSLWQGALGEQYF. CDR3 DNA: TGTGCCAGCAGCTTATGGCAGGGGGCGTTGGGCGAGCAGTACTTC.

The genes are TRBV3-1 (or the pseudogene TRBV3-2) and TRBJ1-2, with TRBD1 matching over 7 bases. CDR1 and CDR2 (germline): LGHDT, YNNKEL (reference sequence). The CDR3 totals 15 residues. J was trimmed by 3 bases and V by 0 bases; bases with no gene match: 4. CDR3 residues: CASSQEATGHYGYTF. DNA for the CDR3: TGTGCCAGCAGCCAAGAAGCGACAGGGCACTATGGCTACACCTTC.